This T cell receptor (beta chain) was identified in a study of control samples from healthy donors and cancer patients. The protocol was immunoSEQ multiplex PCR, while the TCRdb copy is restricted to in-frame clones and leaves out a portion. The sample yields about 160,000 clones, 96% seen once. The CDR3 has 18 residues. Trimming at V came to 1 base and at J to 0 bases, leaving 10 bases not matched to a gene. Germline values: CDR1 SGDLS, CDR2 YYNGEE. The receptor comes from a young woman in good health. Sequenced sample: blood. The chain couples TRBV9 to TRBJ1-3; 7 bases match TRBD1. The CDR3 nucleotides are TGTGCCAGCAGCGTAACCGGGATGGGGACAGCCTCTGGAAACACCATATATTTT. Its protein is CASSVTGMGTASGNTIYF.